In its sample, the clone carrying this TCR beta chain was seen many times. What it binds is not known. The germline V and J ends were trimmed by 5 bases and 1 base, with 11 bases remaining between them. CDR3 length equals 14 residues. Germline values: CDR1 MNHEY, CDR2 SMNVEV (reference sequence). This specimen belongs to a study of T cells in Graves' hyperthyroidism and ophthalmopathy. The wider study: Pretreatment peripheral blood was obtained at initial diagnosis.

General study results and limits: Stable hyperthyroidism was told apart from ophthalmopathy by a model built on 13 V-J features. Peripheral blood also featured most of the thyroid clonotypes expanded above 0.001.

RNA transcripts served as the template for amplifying TCR beta CDR3 regions. A set of HTBI primers served as the primers for a first-round RT-PCR of the TCR CDR3. TCRdb used MiXCR to reprocess the multiplex PCR reads, holding one entry per CDR3 protein. This table holds 500,000 to 550,000 distinct CDR3 sequences, about 20% found once. Sequencing was carried out using blood. The source is a man younger than 30 with Graves' hyperthyroidism. J is TRBJ1-1 and V is TRBV27; D remains ambiguous. The CDR3 reads CASSPYGPNTEAFF. In DNA form, the CDR3 reads TGTGCCAGCAGTCCGTACGGACCGAACACTGAAGCTTTCTTT.